This is a list of T cell receptor beta chains from one sample in a study of shared clonotypes between healthy human individuals. The assay was immunoSEQ multiplex PCR, and TCRdb's table has in-frame clones only and misses some. The sample records some 1.1 million clones, about 80% being singletons. Material for sequencing was memory CD4+ T cells from PBMCs. The receptors here all came from a young man in good health. Some clones in this sample may be carry-over from other donors' samples. Both conserved end residues are part of each CDR3. A D gene is named only where the DNA matches it firmly. For some rows the clone size is stated as once, few or many, or as a class when expanded; others skip it.

cdr3_nt	cdr3_aa	clone_size	d_call	v_call	j_call
TGTGCCAGCAGCGATGGAGGGGGCAGCTCTGGAAACACCATATATTTT	CASSDGGGSSGNTIYF	NA	TRBD1	TRBV5-6	TRBJ1-3
TGTGCCAGCAGCTTAGGACGGGGGAGTACCTACGAGCAGTACTTC	CASSLGRGSTYEQYF	NA	NA	TRBV7-2	TRBJ2-7
TGTGCCAGCAGTGAAGGGATCGTCCGGGCCAATCAGCCCCAGCATTTT	CASSEGIVRANQPQHF	NA	NA	TRBV6-1	TRBJ1-5
TGTGCCTGGAGCGAGGGAAGGGGGTTTCAGCCCCAGCATTTT	CAWSEGRGFQPQHF	NA	NA	TRBV30	TRBJ1-5
TGTGCCAGCCACCGGACAGAGCCCTACGAGCAGTACTTC	CASHRTEPYEQYF	NA	NA	TRBV28	TRBJ2-7
TGTGCCAGCACCGAAAACTCGGGACAGAACTATGGCTACACCTTC	CASTENSGQNYGYTF	NA	TRBD1	TRBV7-2	TRBJ1-2
TGTGCCAGCAGCCCGACGACTAGCGGAATGGATACGCAGTATTTT	CASSPTTSGMDTQYF	NA	TRBD2	TRBV5-4	TRBJ2-3
TGTGCCAGCAGCCTAGAATGGGGAGAAGAGAACACTGAAGCTTTCTTT	CASSLEWGEENTEAFF	NA	NA	TRBV2	TRBJ1-1
TGTGCCAGCAGCTTAGACAGCGGCCCCTACGAGCAGTACTTC	CASSLDSGPYEQYF	NA	NA	TRBV7-6	TRBJ2-7
TGTGCCACCAGAAGGGACTTAACGTACAATGAGCAGTTCTTC	CATRRDLTYNEQFF	NA	NA	TRBV15	TRBJ2-1
TGCGCCAGCAGCTTCGGGGTCGCTGAAGCTTTCTTT	CASSFGVAEAFF	few	NA	TRBV5-1	TRBJ1-1
TGTGCCATCAGTGAGTTCCCACCCTCAGGGCCGATCTACGAGCAGTACTTC	CAISEFPPSGPIYEQYF	NA	NA	TRBV10-3	TRBJ2-7
TGTGCCAGCTCCCCGGGCCTCTCCTACTATGGCTACACCTTC	CASSPGLSYYGYTF	NA	NA	TRBV18	TRBJ1-2
TGTGCCAGCAGAGTCCCGGGAGCGGGAGGGTTGGCAGATACGCAGTATTTT	CASRVPGAGGLADTQYF	NA	TRBD2	TRBV28	TRBJ2-3
TGTGCCAGCAGCTTATTTTCCCGGAGGTCTGAAGCTTTCTTT	CASSLFSRRSEAFF	NA	NA	TRBV7-2	TRBJ1-1
TGTGCCTCGGACAGGGGAGAGGCGGAGACCCAGTACTTC	CASDRGEAETQYF	few	TRBD1	TRBV30	TRBJ2-5
TGTGCCAGCAGTGAAGTTGGCTACCTCTCCTACGAGCAGTACTTC	CASSEVGYLSYEQYF	NA	NA	TRBV6-1	TRBJ2-7
TGTGCCAGCAGTGGGGGCAGGGCGGACTTCTCCGAGCAGTACTTC	CASSGGRADFSEQYF	NA	NA	TRBV2	TRBJ2-7
TGCGCCAGCAGCTCCAACTATGAAAAACTGTTTTTT	CASSSNYEKLFF	NA	NA	TRBV5-1	TRBJ1-4
TGTGCCAGCAGCCAAGATTTGGGGAGCTCCTACAATGAGCAGTTCTTC	CASSQDLGSSYNEQFF	NA	NA	TRBV4-2	TRBJ2-1
TGTGCCACCAGCGAGACCCTCAGGGGCGATACGCAGTATTTT	CATSETLRGDTQYF	NA	NA	TRBV15	TRBJ2-3
TGCGCCAGCAGCCTAGGGGGAGTAAGCACTGAAGCTTTCTTT	CASSLGGVSTEAFF	NA	NA	TRBV5-1	TRBJ1-1
TGTGCCTGGAGTATAGGCAGGGGGAATCAGCCCCAGCATTTT	CAWSIGRGNQPQHF	many	TRBD1	TRBV30	TRBJ1-5
TGCGCCAGCGGACAATGGACAGGGGGCGATCAGCCCCAGCATTTT	CASGQWTGGDQPQHF	NA	TRBD1	TRBV10-2	TRBJ1-5
TGTGCCAGCAGCCCCTCCTATGTGGCGGGAGGGCCCTACAATGAGCAGTTCTTC	CASSPSYVAGGPYNEQFF	once	TRBD2	TRBV7-2	TRBJ2-1
TGCGCCAGCAGCTCAACGACATCAGGGACTGAAGCTTTCTTT	CASSSTTSGTEAFF	NA	NA	TRBV5-1	TRBJ1-1
TGTGCCAGCACTATAGGCGAGACCCAGTACTTC	CASTIGETQYF	NA	NA	TRBV27	TRBJ2-5
TGTGCCAGCAGCTCTAAAGGGGGAGAGACCCAGTACTTC	CASSSKGGETQYF	NA	NA	TRBV7-9	TRBJ2-5
TGTGCCAGTAGTTTCGGGAGTTGGGAGACCCAGTACTTC	CASSFGSWETQYF	NA	NA	TRBV6-1	TRBJ2-5